This T cell receptor beta chain was sequenced during a study of blood T cell repertoires in COVID-19. Study-wide context: Sites across the United States, Italy and Spain contributed samples from acute and convalescent COVID-19. Sample material is recorded as cDNA or gDNA derived from T cells, B-cell-depleted T cells, or PBMCs.

Germline loops: CDR1 ENHRY, CDR2 SYGVKD. The CDR3 length is 12 residues. V lost 5 bases and J lost 11; bases outside the gene matches: 7. Authors' analysis steps: How many nucleated cells were present was estimated from reference gene primer amplification. Clones were sequenced by immunoSEQ multiplex PCR, and TCRdb holds only the in-frame ones, with some missing. From that table come the V and J calls and clone size; the DNA was used to work out D and trimming. The top ten hold 1.2% to 1.5% of the sample, which has some 240,000 clones, roughly 82% seen once. The V gene is TRBV10-3, the J gene TRBJ1-1; 8 bases are shared with TRBD1. Sequenced sample: peripheral blood. The sequence was obtained from a woman between 40 and 50 years old who had recovered from COVID-19. In DNA form, the CDR3 reads TGTGCCATCAGTTTATCGACAGGGGTCGCTTTCTTT. This encodes CAISLSTGVAFF.